The T cell receptor (beta chain) under discussion was sequenced for a study of cytomegalovirus exposure and HLA in healthy donors. Study-level results: TCR beta chains numbering roughly 150 were designated cytomegalovirus-associated. Confirmation was obtained in vitro that a few CMV-associated chains are specific for CMV antigens.

Assay used: immunoSEQ multiplex PCR; TCRdb lists only in-frame clones, some missing. The sample carries about 57,000 clones, roughly nine tenths recorded once. The CDR3 totals 15 residues. Looked up from germline, CDR1 is SGHNT and CDR2 is YYREEE (reference sequence). The ends lost 3 bases at V and 1 base at J; junction bases unmatched: 4. Concerning this clone: The antigen remains undetermined.

The clonotype comes from a woman younger than 30 in good health and CMV-seronegative. The rearrangement joins TRBV5-4 to TRBJ1-2, with 9 bases that match TRBD1. The sample was PBMCs. The CDR3 spells CASSSRDRVNYGYTF. DNA for the CDR3: TGTGCCAGCAGCTCTCGGGACAGGGTTAACTATGGCTACACCTTC. Combining the CDR3 with reference TRBV5-4 and TRBJ1-2 gives the whole variable domain ETGVTQSPTHLIKTRGQQVTLRCSSQSGHNTVSWYQQALGQGPQFIFQYYREEENGRGNFPPRFSGLQFPNYSSELNVNALELDDSALYLCASSSRDRVNYGYTFGSGTRLTVV.